Given below is one T cell receptor beta chain in context. V was cut by 4 bases and J by 13 bases, with 20 bases left in between. In germline, CDR1 is SGHRS, CDR2 YFSETQ. This CDR3 is built from 13 residues. This record belongs to a study of blood T cell repertoires in COVID-19. Study background: Nucleic acid was either cDNA or gDNA, and it came from T cells, B-cell-depleted T cells, or PBMCs.

Under the authors' procedure: Nucleated cell number was recorded as an estimate derived from reference gene primer amplification. Data came from immunoSEQ multiplex PCR; TCRdb stores just in-frame clones and leaves some out. V, J and clone size derive from that table, while D and trimming were established from the DNA sequence. The sample lists roughly 250,000 clones, 82% occurring once. This chain connects TRBV5-1 to TRBJ1-2; D perhaps matches TRBD1 (5 bases). The clonotype comes from a woman in her fifties or sixties with active or convalescent COVID-19. The specimen sequenced was peripheral blood. In DNA form, the CDR3 reads TGCGCCAGCAGCCCGGAGGGACCACCTCTGAGCACCTTC. Protein: CASSPEGPPLSTF.